This T cell receptor beta chain was captured by sequencing in a study of control samples from healthy donors and cancer patients. Sequenced by immunoSEQ multiplex PCR; TCRdb stores in-frame clones only, minus some. In the table there are over 80,000 clones, 79% of which are singletons. The CDR3 contains 13 residues. Trimming stripped 0 bases from V and 10 bases from J, with 13 bases between. CDR1 and CDR2 from the germline V gene are GTSNPN and SVGIG (reference sequence). This chain connects TRBV30 to TRBJ2-1; D is uncertain. The receptor was isolated from a woman in her thirties in good health. Source material: blood. This CDR3 is CAWSVRQREEQFF. The CDR3 DNA reads TGTGCCTGGAGTGTAAGGCAGAGAGAGGAGCAGTTCTTC.